This TCR beta chain was retrieved from a study of CD8+CD57+ T cells in acquired aplastic anemia. Study-level points and caveats: Common to patients and controls were 25 to 30 CD8+ CDR3 sequences.

The CDR3 loop spans 13 amino acids. Trimming removed 0 bases at V and 3 bases at J, with 5 bases between. Germline values: CDR1 LGHDT, CDR2 YNNKEL (reference sequence). Details on this clonotype: Its antigen is still unknown.

The study profiled TCR beta VDJ and CDR3 using genomic DNA as template. MiXCR, run by TCRdb on the reads, gives a single entry per CDR3 protein. Of around 500,000 distinct CDR3 sequences in the sample, approximately 33% are singletons; the top ten hold 0.82%. The patients chosen for sequencing had shown expansion of CD8+CD57+ cells (detected by flow cytometry). The patients, all of them, had severe acquired aplastic anemia. This TCR was recovered from a human donor with aplastic anemia. The sample taken for sequencing was sorted CD4+, CD8+, or CD8+CD57+ T cells (not recorded which) from PBMCs. The chain recombines TRBV3-1 with TRBJ2-5; D call uncertain. The CDR3 here is CASSQETKETQYF. The CDR3 coding sequence is TGTGCCAGCAGCCAAGAAACTAAAGAGACCCAGTACTTC.